The clone carrying this TCR beta chain was recorded only once. Data came from immunoSEQ multiplex PCR; TCRdb stores just in-frame clones and leaves some out. This table has roughly 140,000 clones, approximately 80% appearing once. These data belong to a study of blood T cell repertoires in COVID-19. Overall study: Sources were T cells, B-cell-depleted T cells, or PBMCs; the material itself was cDNA or gDNA.

Two negative PCRs, clearance, or symptom resolution had been documented for recovered Cohort 3 donors. Germline V gene sequence: CDR1 MGHRA, CDR2 YSYEKL. V dropped 1 base and J dropped 4; count of bases not matched to a gene: 8. The CDR3 length is 17 residues. The material sequenced was PBMCs or T cells enriched from blood (not recorded which). The receptor was isolated from a woman aged 40 to 50 who had recovered from COVID-19. V gene TRBV4-1 combines with J gene TRBJ1-4; TRBD1 agrees at 8 bases. In DNA, the CDR3 is TGCGCCAGCAGCCAAGCCATCCCACAGGGGGTTAATGAAAAACTGTTTTTT. Its translation is CASSQAIPQGVNEKLFF.